This T cell receptor beta chain was recovered during a study of T cells in Graves' hyperthyroidism and ophthalmopathy. The source material, RNA transcripts, was used to amplify TCR beta CDR3 regions. First-round RT-PCR with HTBI primers amplified the TCR CDR3 region. MiXCR, run by TCRdb on the multiplex PCR reads, gives a single entry per CDR3 protein. The table includes about 570,000 distinct CDR3 sequences, 14% detected once. J gave up 3 bases and V 0 bases, and 3 bases lay outside the gene matches. The CDR3 runs 14 residues. Germline values: CDR1 SGHRS, CDR2 YFSETQ. The definition of stable Graves' hyperthyroidism was no ophthalmopathy progression within 18 months. Patients showing uncontrolled infection, other autoimmune disease, pregnancy or lactation were ineligible. Using more than 7.5 ml of fresh peripheral blood, PBMCs were prepared. Concerning this clonotype: It may be a read error: a sequence one base away is much more abundant.

This TCR derives from a middle-aged woman with Graves' hyperthyroidism. The chain carries TRBV5-1 and TRBJ2-7; 7 bases are shared with TRBD1. Input material: blood. The CDR3 region has the DNA TGCGCCAGCAGCTTGGCCGGGACAGTCTACGAGCAGTACTTC. Protein product: CASSLAGTVYEQYF.